The entry that follows covers one T cell receptor (beta chain) sequence. The specificity of this receptor is unknown. Base qualities are not provided; no much larger clone lies one nucleotide away. Collaborating institutions collected whole blood in K2EDTA tubes following their own protocols. For TCRbeta analysis, collaborator samples were shipped as frozen whole blood, as isolated PBMCs, or as DNA extracted from either sample type. CDR1 is given as SGHTA and CDR2 as FQGNSA, both from the germline V gene. The CDR3 spans 14 residues, from the cysteine through the phenylalanine. Of the read, only the CDR3 DNA is kept; its 42 bases are in frame from base 1. V is pared back by 5 bases and J by 4 bases, with 11 bases lying between the germline termini. These data come from a study of blood T cell repertoires in COVID-19 (dated by TCRdb to 2018 to 2021). For context, the study as a whole: Samples covering the acute and convalescent phases of COVID-19 were provided by collaborators in the United States, Italy and Spain. The samples were drawn from two sources: the first 160 participants of the ongoing ImmuneRACE study, and 1,200 or so subjects contributed by 6 global collaborators. The prospective study material was composed of cDNA or gDNA derived from T cells, B-cell-depleted T cells, or PBMCs. Where available, HLA class I and class II types were obtained from metadata supplied by the sample provider rather than from assay-based typing. Deeply sampled blood TCRbeta repertoires from subjects exposed to, actively infected with, or recovered from COVID-19 were included in the dataset. The repertoires were released in a freely available public database intended as a resource for research on the immune response to SARS-CoV-2. A de-identified subject ID, COVID-19 status, age in years and sex were almost always included in the sample metadata.

Overall study results and their limits: The amount of clinical and demographic metadata varied by source and participant and was provided uncurated.

TCRbeta CDR3 regions were amplified from genomic DNA using the immunoSEQ Assay, a bias-controlled multiplex PCR. As for how the authors treated the data: The number of nucleated cells in each sample was estimated by amplification of reference gene primers within the assay. To quantify the absolute abundance of each unique TCRbeta CDR3 rearrangement, sequence reads were collapsed and filtered. For each sample, productive Simpson clonality was calculated as the square root of Simpson's diversity index over productive rearrangements. TCRdb took over this immuneACCESS table, retaining in-frame rearrangements with V and J assigned. Such tables are incomplete; in checked studies, under half of the missing clones stem from an unresolved V gene, and the remainder is unexplained. The D gene and trimming were derived from the DNA, and the V and J assignments and clone size from that table. A total of around 56,000 clones appear in this sample, 87% of them only once. The top ten clones comprise around 6.9% of the sample.

Sequences were obtained from peripheral blood. The chain is made from TRBV7-2 and TRBJ2-2; a tentative D call is TRBD1 (6 bases match). The origin of this receptor is a man aged 55 to 70 with active or convalescent COVID-19. In nucleotide form, the sequence is TGTGCCAGCAGCCGGGGACACACCACCGGGGAGCTGTTTTTT. Its coded protein is CASSRGHTTGELFF.